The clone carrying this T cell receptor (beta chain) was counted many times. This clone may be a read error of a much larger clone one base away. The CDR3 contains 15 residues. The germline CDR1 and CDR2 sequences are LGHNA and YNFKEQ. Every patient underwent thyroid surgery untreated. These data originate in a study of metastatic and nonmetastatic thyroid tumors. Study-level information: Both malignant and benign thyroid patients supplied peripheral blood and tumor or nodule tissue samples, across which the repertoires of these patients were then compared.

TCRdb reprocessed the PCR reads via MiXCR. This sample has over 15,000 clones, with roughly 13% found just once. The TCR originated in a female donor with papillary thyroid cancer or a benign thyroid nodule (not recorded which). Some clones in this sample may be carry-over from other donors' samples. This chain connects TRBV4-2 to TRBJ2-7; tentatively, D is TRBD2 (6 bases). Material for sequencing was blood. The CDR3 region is CASSDRDFNSYERYF. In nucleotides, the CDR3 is TGTGCCAGCAGCGACCGGGACTTCAACTCCTACGAGCGGTACTTC.